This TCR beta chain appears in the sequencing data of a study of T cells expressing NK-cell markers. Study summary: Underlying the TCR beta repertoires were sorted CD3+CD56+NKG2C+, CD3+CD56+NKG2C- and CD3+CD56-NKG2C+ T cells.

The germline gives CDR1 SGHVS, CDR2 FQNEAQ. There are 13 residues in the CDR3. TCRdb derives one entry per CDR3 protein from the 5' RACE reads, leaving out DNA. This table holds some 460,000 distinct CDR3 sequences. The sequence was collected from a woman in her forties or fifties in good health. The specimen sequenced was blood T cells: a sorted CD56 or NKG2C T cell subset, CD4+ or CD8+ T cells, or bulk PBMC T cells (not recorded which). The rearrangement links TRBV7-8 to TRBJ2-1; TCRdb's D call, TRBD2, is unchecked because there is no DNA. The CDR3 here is CASSTATRNEQFF.